These T cell receptor beta chains were read from a single sample in a study of T cells in localized non-small cell lung cancer. Repertoires were generated with immunoSEQ multiplex PCR, while TCRdb's copy carries only in-frame clones and drops some. The sample includes under 100,000 clones, approximately 90% of them seen just once. The starting material was peripheral blood, obtained before any cancer treatment. The source of these receptors is a woman aged 35 to 70 with stage I squamous cell lung carcinoma. Each CDR3 is given with its conserved first and last residue. A D gene is named only where the DNA matches it firmly.

>TRBV9|TRBJ2-5|TRBD2
TGTGCCAGCAGCCGGAGCGGGGACCAAGAGACCCAGTACTTC
CASSRSGDQETQYF
>TRBV6-1|TRBJ1-4|.
TGTGCCAGCAGTGAGGTGGGGACTTCTTGGGAAAAACTGTTTTTT
CASSEVGTSWEKLFF
>TRBV6-5|TRBJ1-1|.
TGTGCCAGCAGTTACGTCGACACTGAAGCTTTCTTT
CASSYVDTEAFF
>TRBV14|TRBJ1-1|.
TGTGCCAGCAGGCAGGTAGCGAACACTGAAGCTTTCTTT
CASRQVANTEAFF
>TRBV14|TRBJ2-5|TRBD1
TGTGCCAGCAGCTCCCGGACAGGCCTGGAAGAGACCCAGTACTTC
CASSSRTGLEETQYF
>TRBV27|TRBJ1-3|.
TGTGCCAGCAGTCTCCGTGAAGGTGGAAACACCATATATTTT
CASSLREGGNTIYF
>TRBV7-3|TRBJ1-6|.
TGTGCCAGCAGCTTAAACAGGAATTCACCCCTCCACTTT
CASSLNRNSPLHF
>TRBV4-2|TRBJ2-7|.
TGTGCCAGCAGCCAAGATCCGGGGTGGGAGCAGTACTTC
CASSQDPGWEQYF
>TRBV6-5|TRBJ1-5|TRBD1
TGTGCCAGCGTGGACAGGGGTGGGGGCAATCAGCCCCAGCATTTT
CASVDRGGGNQPQHF
>TRBV5-1|TRBJ2-3|TRBD1
TGCGCCAGCAGCTACGTTTCGACAGGGGGCGCATCGGGTGTTGCAGATACGCAGTATTTT
CASSYVSTGGASGVADTQYF
>TRBV10-3|TRBJ2-5|.
TGTGCCATCGGACCGCTGGGGGAGACCCAGTACTTC
CAIGPLGETQYF
>TRBV2|TRBJ1-3|.
TGTGCCAGCAGTGATGGCAGGGCAGCTGGAAACACCATATATTTT
CASSDGRAAGNTIYF
>TRBV6-4|TRBJ1-6|TRBD1
TGTGCCAGCAGGGGACAGGGTCCGAGTTCACCCCTCCACTTT
CASRGQGPSSPLHF
>TRBV9|TRBJ1-1|.
TGTGCCAGCAGCGTAGGACAGTCCTACACTGAAGCTTTCTTT
CASSVGQSYTEAFF
>TRBV30|TRBJ2-1|TRBD2
TGTGCCTGGAGTGGTGGGGGGGATTTACAGCAGTTCTTC
CAWSGGGDLQQFF
>TRBV27|TRBJ2-1|.
TGTGCCAGCAGTCCAGATGTCCTGGGGAATGAGCAGTTCTTC
CASSPDVLGNEQFF
>TRBV18|TRBJ1-2|.
TGTGCCAGCTCCCCCTCCCAACGGCCGAGGAGTTACTATGGCTACACCTTC
CASSPSQRPRSYYGYTF
>TRBV5-6|TRBJ2-7|TRBD1
TGTGCCAGCAGCCCACTACAGGGGGCTTACGAGCAGTACTTC
CASSPLQGAYEQYF
>TRBV7-2|TRBJ1-3|.
TGTGCCAGCAGCCCGAACCCTGGAAACACCATATATTTT
CASSPNPGNTIYF
>TRBV6-5|TRBJ1-1|.
TGTGCCAGCAGTAGGACGTGGATGAACACTGAAGCTTTCTTT
CASSRTWMNTEAFF